The 22 T cell receptor beta chains given below trace back to one sample, sequenced in a study of beta chain features in type 1 diabetes (dated by TCRdb to between 2017 and 2018). Library preparation was by the immunoSEQ multiplex PCR assay. The High Capacity cDNA Reverse Transcription Kit was used to reverse transcribe all of the isolated RNA, meaning that expressed TCRB transcripts were what got sequenced. TCRdb limited this immuneACCESS table to in-frame rearrangements with V and J called. A share of clones is missing; checked studies link under half to unresolved V genes, and the rest is unexplained. The sample has approximately 340,000 clones on record, around 15% of them singletons. The ten top clones hold roughly 0.019% of the sample. The sample comprised naive CD4+ T cells from blood. The sample's cell subset or site label, in plain terms: true naive CD4+ T cells. These receptors came from a woman between 18 and 30 years old in good health.

There are a few counts of this clone. The chain is built from TRBV5-4 and TRBJ2-7; possibly TRBD2 for D (6 bases). Germline CDR1 SGHNT, CDR2 YYREEE (reference sequence). CDR3 length: 16 residues. V dropped 4 bases and J dropped 0 bases, with 17 bases sitting between them. The CDR3 DNA sequence: TGTGCCAGCAGCCCCGGGACTTTTCTAAGCTCCTACGAGCAGTACTTC. Protein: CASSPGTFLSSYEQYF.

This clone was counted only a few times. The chain couples TRBV7-6 to TRBJ1-1, with a possible D match to TRBD1 (5 bases). This CDR3 comprises 15 residues. CDR1 and CDR2 (germline): SGHVS, FNYEAQ. The V gene lost 5 bases and the J gene lost 4 bases, with 17 bases spanning the gap. The CDR3 is CASSRTGGGGTEAFF. The DNA of the CDR3 is TGTGCCAGCAGCCGAACTGGCGGGGGTGGCACTGAAGCTTTCTTT.

In DNA form, the CDR3 reads TGTGCCTCCGGAAGACTAGCGTACTACGAGCAGTACTTC. Amino acids: CASGRLAYYEQYF. J is TRBJ2-7 and V is TRBV30, with 8 bases that match TRBD2. The CDR3 spans 13 residues. V was clipped by 7 bases and J by 3 bases; unmatched bases: 8. Germline V gene data show CDR1 as GTSNPN and CDR2 as SVGIG (reference sequence).

V usage is TRBV5-4 and J usage is TRBJ1-2, with D possibly matching TRBD1 (5 bases). The CDR3 extends over 13 amino acids. Looked up from germline, CDR1 is SGHNT and CDR2 is YYREEE (reference sequence). The V end lost 5 bases, the J end lost 2 bases, and 10 bases lay between the germline ends. CDR3 coding DNA: TGTGCCAGCAGGGTGGGGCTCAACTATGGCTACACCTTC. Protein sequence: CASRVGLNYGYTF.

This clone was seen only a few times. The CDR3 bases are TGTGCCAGCAGCGTAGAGGGGCAGATTGCAACTAATGAAAAACTGTTTTTT. It codes for CASSVEGQIATNEKLFF. The rearrangement uses TRBV9 and TRBJ1-4, with D maybe TRBD1 (5 bases). Trimming took off 0 bases at V and 0 bases at J, with 12 bases between the two ends. Germline assignment: CDR1 SGDLS and CDR2 YYNGEE. The CDR3 length is 17 residues.

This clone was seen a few times. The CDR3 spells CASSTLPLLGQGRTGELFF. CDR3 nucleotides: TGTGCCAGCAGCACCCTTCCGTTATTAGGACAGGGACGAACCGGGGAGCTGTTTTTT. The V and J genes are TRBV7-9 and TRBJ2-2, with 8 positions matching TRBD1. Germline V gene data show CDR1 as SEHNR and CDR2 as FQNEAQ (reference sequence). The V segment lost 5 bases and the J segment 5 bases; nucleotides outside the gene matches: 19. The CDR3 consists of 19 residues.

Concerning this clone: Other DNA sequences of this sample code for an identical CDR3. The chain couples TRBV7-2 to TRBJ2-5; D gene uncertain. The CDR3 consists of 14 residues. Per germline, CDR1 SGHTA and CDR2 FQGNSA. V was pared by 0 bases and J by 2 bases, with 7 bases between. The CDR3 nucleotides read TGTGCCAGCAGCTTAGCTGGCAGACAAGAGACCCAGTACTTC. Protein product: CASSLAGRQETQYF. The full variable domain, its missing parts supplied by reference TRBV7-2 and TRBJ2-5, is GAGVSQSPSNKVTEKGKDVELRCDPISGHTALYWYRQSLGQGLEFLIYFQGNSAPDKSGLPSDRFSAERTGGSVSTLTIQRTQQEDSAVYLCASSLAGRQETQYFGPGTRLLVL.

The sample holds a few counts of this clone. The V call is TRBV4-3, the J call TRBJ1-1; D is ambiguous. V lost 4 bases to trimming and J lost 3 bases, with 18 bases between them. This CDR3 comprises 16 residues. The germline gives CDR1 LGHNA, CDR2 YSLEER. CDR3 bases: TGCGCCAGCAGCCCCGTCGGGGTCTCGTCTGACACTGAAGCTTTCTTT. It specifies CASSPVGVSSDTEAFF.

This clone was found a few times. The chain is built from TRBV30 and TRBJ2-3; TRBD2 aligns across 12 bases. Germline assignment: CDR1 GTSNPN and CDR2 SVGIG (reference sequence). Losses at the gene ends were 2 bases for V and 3 bases for J; bases not matched to a gene: 6. This CDR3 region has 16 residues. Here the CDR3 reads CAWSKGLAGSTDTQYF. The CDR3, as DNA: TGTGCCTGGAGTAAAGGACTAGCGGGAAGTACAGATACGCAGTATTTT. Together with reference TRBV30 and TRBJ2-3, the CDR3 gives the full variable domain: SQTIHQWPATLVQPVGSPLSLECTVEGTSNPNLYWYRQAAGRGLQLLFYSVGIGQISSEVPQNLSASRPQDRQFILSSKKLLLSDSGFYLCAWSKGLAGSTDTQYFGPGTRLTVL.

This clone has more than one count but fewer than ten. For the CDR3, the DNA is TGTGCCAGCAGCTCCCGGGACAGGGTTTACGGAAACACCATATATTTT. Translated, it gives CASSSRDRVYGNTIYF. The chain joins TRBV7-2 to TRBJ1-3, with 9 bases identical to TRBD1. Unmatched junction bases numbered 8, after V lost 4 bases and J lost 4 bases. The CDR3 length is 16 residues. From germline, CDR1 is SGHTA and CDR2 FQGNSA.

This clone was seen only a few times. The chain uses TRBV9 and TRBJ2-7; 9 nucleotides agree with TRBD1. V shed 4 bases, J shed 3 bases, and the junction held 14 bases outside the gene matches. This CDR3 region has 17 residues. The germline V gene has CDR1 SGDLS and CDR2 YYNGEE. The DNA for the CDR3 is TGTGCCAGCAGCCCCACAAGGACAGGGGTTAAGGTCTACGAGCAGTACTTC. It is translated as CASSPTRTGVKVYEQYF. Supplemented by reference TRBV9 and TRBJ2-7, the full variable domain reads DSGVTQTPKHLITATGQRVTLRCSPRSGDLSVYWYQQSLDQGLQFLIQYYNGEERAKGNILERFSAQQFPDLHSELNLSSLELGDSALYFCASSPTRTGVKVYEQYFGPGTRLTVT.

This clone has only a few counts. Other DNA sequences from this sample encode an identical CDR3 as well. The V and J genes are TRBV28 and TRBJ1-2, with D perhaps TRBD1 (6 bases). CDR3 size: 13 residues. The V gene lost 3 bases and the J gene lost 5 bases, with 10 bases spanning the gap. Germline V gives CDR1 MDHEN, CDR2 SYDVKM. The CDR3 nucleotides read TGTGCCAGCAGTTTTAGCCAGGGGTATGGCTACACCTTC. The encoded protein is CASSFSQGYGYTF.

This clone was observed a handful of times. The DNA of the CDR3 is TGTGCCACCAGCCGGGGGGTTTATGAGCAGTTCTTC. As protein: CATSRGVYEQFF. The chain employs TRBV15 and TRBJ2-1, with TRBD2 matching over 7 bases. Trimming at V came to 5 bases and at J to 8 bases, leaving 3 bases not matched to a gene. CDR3 length equals 12 residues. Germline CDR1 is LNHNV and CDR2 is YYDKDF (reference sequence).

This clone appeared a few times. The J gene is TRBJ2-1, the V gene TRBV7-3; TRBD2 might be the D (5 bases). Germline V gene data show CDR1 as SGHTA and CDR2 as FQGTGA. Trimming left V 5 bases short and J 7 bases short, with 12 bases between. The CDR3 length is 13 residues. The CDR3 sequence: CASSTPRGNEQFF. The CDR3 DNA follows: TGTGCCAGCAGCACCCCCCGAGGGAATGAGCAGTTCTTC.

As concerns this clone: Different DNA sequences within this sample yield the same CDR3. The chain is built from TRBV5-1 and TRBJ2-1, with no clear D. The germline V and J ends were trimmed by 0 bases and 0 bases, with 7 bases remaining between them. Germline V lookup: CDR1 SGHRS, CDR2 YFSETQ. The CDR3 loop spans 15 amino acids. The CDR3 loop is CASSLALSSYNEQFF. The CDR3 coding sequence is TGCGCCAGCAGCTTGGCCCTCTCCTCCTACAATGAGCAGTTCTTC.

Regarding this clone: At one boundary the junction diverges from the germline segment, which might be a read error. The chain uses TRBV5-1 and TRBJ2-7, with 16 positions matching TRBD2. CDR3 length: 17 amino acids. The V gene's germline CDR1 is SGHRS and CDR2 YFSETQ. The CDR3, as DNA: TGCGCCAGCAGTTTGGGACTAGCGGGAGGGCCGCCGGACGAGCAGTACTTC. It codes for CASSLGLAGGPPDEQYF. Complete variable domain (other parts from reference TRBV5-1 and TRBJ2-7): KAGVTQTPRYLIKTRGQQVTLSCSPISGHRSVSWYQQTPGQGLQFLFEYFSETQRNKGNFPGRFSGRQFSNSRSEMNVSTLELGDSALYLCASSLGLAGGPPDEQYFGPGTRLTVT.

The genes are TRBV7-3 and TRBJ2-1; a possible D gene is TRBD2 (6 bases). The CDR3 is made up of 15 amino acids. Trimming shortened V by 4 bases and J by 8 bases, and 18 bases separated the two germline ends. Looked up from germline, CDR1 is SGHTA and CDR2 is FQGTGA. CDR3 sequence (DNA): TGTGCCAGCAGCTGGGGCGGCGGGACCCCGGATGAGCAGTTCTTC. Translation: CASSWGGGTPDEQFF.

The rearrangement uses TRBV4-3 and TRBJ2-1; maybe TRBD2 (5 bases). Germline V CDR1 and CDR2: LGHNA, YSLEER. The CDR3 has 13 amino acids. V gave up 3 bases and J gave up 7 bases, with 10 bases separating them. This CDR3 is CASSHTRFNEQFF. CDR3 coding DNA: TGCGCCAGCAGCCATACTAGATTTAATGAGCAGTTCTTC.

The J gene is TRBJ2-1, the V gene TRBV5-1; the D gene is possibly TRBD2 (5 bases). The CDR3 has 15 amino acids. Per the germline V gene, CDR1 is SGHRS and CDR2 is YFSETQ. V was trimmed by 2 bases and J by 4 bases, leaving 13 bases between them. The CDR3 nucleotides read TGCGCCAGCAGCTTATGGACGGGGAGATACAATGAGCAGTTCTTC. Translation: CASSLWTGRYNEQFF.

This clone was detected only a few times. The chain couples TRBV4-1 to TRBJ2-7, with TRBD2 matching 10 bases. Per the germline V gene, CDR1 is MGHRA and CDR2 is YSYEKL. The CDR3 consists of 16 residues. V lost 6 bases and J lost 0; bases outside the gene matches: 8. The CDR3 sequence: CASRPGLAEISYEQYF. The CDR3 region has the DNA TGCGCCAGCAGACCCGGACTAGCGGAGATCTCCTACGAGCAGTACTTC.

This chain joins TRBV18 and TRBJ2-3; D gene ambiguous. Deletions cut 3 bases from V and 2 bases from J, with 9 bases between. There are 14 residues in the CDR3. The germline CDR1 and CDR2 sequences are KGHSH and LQKENI. The DNA for the CDR3 is TGTGCCAGCTCACCCCCGGTTGACACAGATACGCAGTATTTT. Translation gives CASSPPVDTDTQYF.

This clone was counted a few times. The chain joins TRBV6-1 to TRBJ2-1; perhaps TRBD2 as D (6 bases). The CDR3 length is 15 residues. V was pared by 6 bases and J by 4 bases, with 16 bases between. The germline gives CDR1 MNHNS, CDR2 SASEGT. The CDR3 spells CASRRGAFPYNEQFF. The CDR3 bases are TGTGCCAGCAGGCGCGGGGCCTTCCCGTACAATGAGCAGTTCTTC.